A selection of T cell receptor beta chains follows, all from one sample in a study of blood T cell repertoires in COVID-19. Profiling relied on immunoSEQ multiplex PCR, and the TCRdb table lists in-frame clones only, not all of them. The sample shows about 200,000 clones, approximately 88% of them seen only once. The material sequenced was peripheral blood. These receptor sequences come from a man between 40 and 49 years old with acute or convalescent COVID-19. CDR3s include the opening cysteine and the closing phenylalanine or tryptophan. A D gene is named only where the DNA matches it firmly. Clone sizes are given selectively: once, few, many, or a class where the clone is expanded.

CASSIRTPSRVNTGELFF	TGTGCCAGTAGTATTCGAACACCAAGCAGGGTGAACACCGGGGAGCTGTTTTTT	.	TRBV19	TRBJ2-2	.
CSSQMIRGRGYGYTF	TGCAGCTCTCAAATGATCAGGGGGCGAGGCTATGGCTACACCTTC	.	TRBV29-1	TRBJ1-2	TRBD1
CAIRNLQGDGYTF	TGTGCCATCAGGAATTTACAGGGAGATGGCTACACCTTC	.	TRBV10-3	TRBJ1-2	.
CASSRDRAYEQYF	TGCGCCAGCAGTCGTGACAGGGCCTACGAGCAGTACTTC	few	TRBV23-1	TRBJ2-7	TRBD1
CASSLVGTGPGIYGYTF	TGTGCCAGCAGCTTGGTGGGGACAGGCCCAGGGATCTATGGCTACACCTTC	.	TRBV5-5	TRBJ1-2	TRBD1
CASSYVAGGQYEQYF	TGTGCCAGCAGCTACGTGGCGGGAGGGCAGTACGAGCAGTACTTC	.	TRBV7-2	TRBJ2-7	TRBD2
CAISDGTGEKLFF	TGTGCCATCAGTGACGGGACAGGGGAAAAACTGTTTTTT	.	TRBV10-3	TRBJ1-4	TRBD1
CASSQGMAGGMNTEAFF	TGTGCCAGCAGCCAAGGAATGGCAGGGGGAATGAACACTGAAGCTTTCTTT	few	TRBV3-1/TRBV3-2	TRBJ1-1	TRBD1
CASSHDGQGGSYEQYF	TGTGCCAGTAGTCACGACGGACAGGGAGGGTCCTACGAGCAGTACTTC	.	TRBV19	TRBJ2-7	.
CASSSPGLNTEAFF	TGTGCCAGCAGTTCCCCGGGGTTGAACACTGAAGCTTTCTTT	.	TRBV27	TRBJ1-1	.
CASSPSAGGGAGQPQHF	TGTGCCAGTAGTCCTTCGGCGGGCGGGGGCGCCGGGCAGCCCCAGCATTTT	.	TRBV19	TRBJ1-5	.
CASSYSGQGFYEQYF	TGTGCCAGCAGTTACTCGGGACAGGGGTTCTACGAGCAGTACTTC	.	TRBV6-5	TRBJ2-7	TRBD1
CASSPGTDAEQFF	TGTGCCAGCAGTCCTGGGACAGATGCTGAGCAGTTCTTC	.	TRBV12-3/TRBV12-4	TRBJ2-1	TRBD1
CASSESPLWPGYEQYF	TGCGCCAGCAGTGAGTCACCCCTTTGGCCGGGCTACGAGCAGTACTTC	.	TRBV10-2	TRBJ2-7	.
CASSFQGIKDGYTF	TGTGCCAGCAGCTTCCAGGGTATTAAGGATGGCTACACCTTC	.	TRBV7-9	TRBJ1-2	.
CATSRRENTEAFF	TGTGCCACCAGCCGCAGGGAGAACACTGAAGCTTTCTTT	.	TRBV15	TRBJ1-1	.
CASSLFRTGGTEAFF	TGTGCCAGCAGCTTGTTCAGGACAGGGGGCACTGAAGCTTTCTTT	few	TRBV11-2	TRBJ1-1	TRBD1
CASSLAQGTNYGYTF	TGTGCCAGCAGCCTTGCCCAGGGGACCAACTATGGCTACACCTTC	.	TRBV14	TRBJ1-2	.